Below, one T cell receptor beta chain is given with its context. Its antigen target is currently unknown. It has no much larger one-base neighbor in the sample; base qualities were not kept. Library construction relied on RT-PCR. This sample was sequenced with an Illumina MiSeq. TCRdb reprocessing: public reads trimmed at Q25 with fastp, clones called with MiXCR, in-frame beta chains kept. Rows matching on CDR3 protein sequence are summarized as one entry with the most common DNA and genes. The sample includes approximately 720,000 distinct CDR3 sequences, with 13% to 15% observed a single time. Clones ranked in the top ten supply roughly 4% of the sample. This sample was included in a study (dated by TCRdb to the mid-2010s). The germline ends are 13 bases apart after V is trimmed by 1 base and J by 2 bases. Including cysteine and phenylalanine, the CDR3 has 15 amino acids. Only the CDR3 DNA stays, 45 bases, in frame from base 1. The germline V gene (reference sequence) gives CDR1 as DFQATT and CDR2 as SNEGSKA.

The rearrangement joined TRBV20-1 to TRBJ2-3; matching of 6 bases hints at TRBD2 as the D gene. This receptor was identified in a female donor in good health, serving as a healthy control. Source material: memory CD4+ T cells from blood. The DNA sequence is given as TGCAGTGCTAGAGCGGGGGACGGCCACACAGATACGCAGTATTTT. This gives the protein CSARAGDGHTDTQYF.